This T cell receptor (beta chain) was obtained from a study of shared clonotypes between healthy human individuals. Study in general: CD4 naive and memory got three plates each, CD8 naive two, CD8 memory one.

This table comes from immunoSEQ multiplex PCR, and its TCRdb copy is limited to in-frame clones, with some not included. Among around 510,000 clones listed, about 96% were seen once. The CDR3 length is 14 residues. After removal of 5 bases from V and 6 bases from J, the junction contained 1 base not matched to a gene. Germline V gene sequence: CDR1 MNHNY, CDR2 SVGAGI (reference sequence). This clonotype was obtained from a woman aged 25-40 years in good health. V usage is TRBV6-6 and J usage is TRBJ2-1, with 13 nucleotides matching TRBD2. Sequencing was carried out using naive CD4+ T cells sorted from blood. Subset noted: CD45RA+ positively selected. In nucleotides, the CDR3 is TGTGCCAGCAGTCGGACTAGCGGGAGCAATGAGCAGTTCTTC. It encodes CASSRTSGSNEQFF.